A selection of T cell receptor beta chains follows, all from one sample in a study of shared T cell receptors in the human thymus. Sequencing was performed with immunoSEQ multiplex PCR; in TCRdb, only in-frame clones are kept and a portion is missing. The repertoire holds hundreds of thousands of clones, around 78% seen once, with 0.01% to 0.015% in the top ten. The same specimen was also included in a second study, on human thymus T cells.

Sequences were obtained from thymocytes. These receptors all come from a boy younger than two with a congenital heart defect. Both conserved end residues are part of each CDR3. A D gene is named only where the DNA matches it firmly. The size entry is marked missing in some rows and otherwise reads once, few, many or a size class.

j_gene: TRBJ2-3; abundance: -; v_gene: TRBV23-1; d_gene: TRBD2; CDR3nt: TGCGCCAGCAGTCAATCCACCAGGACTAGCGGGATTCTCACAGATACGCAGTATTTT; CDR3aa: CASSQSTRTSGILTDTQYF
j_gene: TRBJ1-1; abundance: once; v_gene: TRBV5-1; d_gene: -; CDR3nt: TGCGCCAGCAGCTTGGGACGCGGAGAGGACACTGAAGCTTTCTTT; CDR3aa: CASSLGRGEDTEAFF
j_gene: TRBJ2-1; abundance: -; v_gene: TRBV9; d_gene: TRBD1; CDR3nt: TGTGCCAGCAGCCCACGTGCTAGGACAGGGAAATTGGACGCAACGAATGAGCAGTTCTTC; CDR3aa: CASSPRARTGKLDATNEQFF
j_gene: TRBJ1-5; abundance: -; v_gene: TRBV28; d_gene: TRBD1; CDR3nt: TGTGCCAGCACCCCTGGGCGGGACAGACCTTTCTATAGCAATCAGCCCCAGCATTTT; CDR3aa: CASTPGRDRPFYSNQPQHF
j_gene: TRBJ1-5; abundance: -; v_gene: TRBV6-1; d_gene: -; CDR3nt: TGTGCCAGCCTAGACTACCCCGGACCCCAGCATTTT; CDR3aa: CASLDYPGPQHF
j_gene: TRBJ2-1; abundance: -; v_gene: TRBV19; d_gene: TRBD2; CDR3nt: TGTGCCAGTAGTAACCCAGCGGGAGGGTACAATGAGCAGTTCTTC; CDR3aa: CASSNPAGGYNEQFF
j_gene: TRBJ2-1; abundance: -; v_gene: TRBV10-3; d_gene: -; CDR3nt: TGTGCCATTGAAACGCGGGGCCCCGTTGTCAATGAGCAGTTCTTC; CDR3aa: CAIETRGPVVNEQFF
j_gene: TRBJ2-7; abundance: -; v_gene: TRBV5-1; d_gene: TRBD1; CDR3nt: TGCGCCAGCAGCTTTCCGGGACAGGAGGGTTCCACTAAGGAGCAGTACTTC; CDR3aa: CASSFPGQEGSTKEQYF
j_gene: TRBJ2-3; abundance: -; v_gene: TRBV19; d_gene: TRBD2; CDR3nt: TGTGCCAGTAGTATCCCTCGACTAGCGGGAGAAGCAGATACGCAGTATTTT; CDR3aa: CASSIPRLAGEADTQYF
j_gene: TRBJ1-2; abundance: -; v_gene: TRBV12-5; d_gene: TRBD1; CDR3nt: TGTGCTAGTGGATTGGTTTTGGGCTCCGTGGCCCCTGGGACAGGGCAGGGCTACACCTTC; CDR3aa: CASGLVLGSVAPGTGQGYTF
j_gene: TRBJ1-5; abundance: -; v_gene: TRBV7-6; d_gene: -; CDR3nt: TGTGCCAGCAGCTTGGAGAGCGCTGGGAGCAATCAGCCCCAGCATTTT; CDR3aa: CASSLESAGSNQPQHF
j_gene: TRBJ2-1; abundance: few; v_gene: TRBV5-6; d_gene: TRBD2; CDR3nt: TGTGCCAGCAGCTTTGAGGGACTAGCGGGAGGCAAGGCGATCCTCTTC; CDR3aa: CASSFEGLAGGKAILF
j_gene: TRBJ2-7; abundance: once; v_gene: TRBV6-1; d_gene: TRBD1; CDR3nt: TGTGCCAGCAGGCCAGGGGGCAGTAAGAACGAGCAGTACTTC; CDR3aa: CASRPGGSKNEQYF
j_gene: TRBJ1-5; abundance: -; v_gene: TRBV28; d_gene: TRBD1; CDR3nt: TGTGCCAGCAGTCCCCCGGGGGACAGGGATCAGCCCCAGCATTTT; CDR3aa: CASSPPGDRDQPQHF
j_gene: TRBJ1-2; abundance: -; v_gene: TRBV6-6; d_gene: -; CDR3nt: TGTGCCAGCGGAAGAGGGATCCGGGAGGGACCATACACCTTC; CDR3aa: CASGRGIREGPYTF
j_gene: TRBJ2-7; abundance: -; v_gene: TRBV7-2; d_gene: -; CDR3nt: TGTGCCAGCAGCTTAGGACCAGGAGGCGGCGAGCAGTACTTC; CDR3aa: CASSLGPGGGEQYF
j_gene: TRBJ2-7; abundance: -; v_gene: TRBV19; d_gene: -; CDR3nt: TGTGCCAGACACGAGGGTTGTGCGGACGACTACGAGCAGTACTTC; CDR3aa: CARHEGCADDYEQYF
j_gene: TRBJ2-1; abundance: -; v_gene: TRBV4-2; d_gene: TRBD2; CDR3nt: TGTGCCAGCAGCCCGGCGGCTAGCGGGAGTGGCGCCTACAATGAGCAGTTCTTC; CDR3aa: CASSPAASGSGAYNEQFF
j_gene: TRBJ2-4; abundance: -; v_gene: TRBV5-8; d_gene: TRBD2; CDR3nt: TGTGCCAGCAGCTTGGCCGGGGGGGCCAAAAACATTCAGTACTTC; CDR3aa: CASSLAGGAKNIQYF
j_gene: TRBJ1-3; abundance: few; v_gene: TRBV10-1; d_gene: -; CDR3nt: TGCGCCAGCAGTGACCCGGGGTTTGGAAACACCATATATTTT; CDR3aa: CASSDPGFGNTIYF
j_gene: TRBJ2-1; abundance: -; v_gene: TRBV27; d_gene: TRBD2; CDR3nt: TGTGCCAGCAGTTTATGGCGGGGGGCGCGAGACAATGAGCAGTTCTTC; CDR3aa: CASSLWRGARDNEQFF
j_gene: TRBJ1-5; abundance: -; v_gene: TRBV12-5; d_gene: TRBD1; CDR3nt: TGTGCTAGTGGAACCGGGACAGGGGATCAGCCCCAGCATTTT; CDR3aa: CASGTGTGDQPQHF
j_gene: TRBJ2-3; abundance: -; v_gene: TRBV10-1; d_gene: TRBD2; CDR3nt: TGCGCCAGCAGTGAGTGGACTAGCGGGAGGGACACAGATACGCAGTATTTT; CDR3aa: CASSEWTSGRDTDTQYF
j_gene: TRBJ2-7; abundance: -; v_gene: TRBV10-3; d_gene: TRBD2; CDR3nt: TGTGCCATCAGTGAGGGGGAGGGCCCGTACGAGCAGTACTTC; CDR3aa: CAISEGEGPYEQYF
j_gene: TRBJ2-7; abundance: -; v_gene: TRBV11-2; d_gene: TRBD2; CDR3nt: TGTGCCAGCAGCGCCGCGGGAGTTTACGAGCAGTACTTC; CDR3aa: CASSAAGVYEQYF
j_gene: TRBJ1-1; abundance: -; v_gene: TRBV6-1; d_gene: -; CDR3nt: TGTGCCAGCAGTGAGGAGGGGAGAGGCACTGAAGCTTTCTTT; CDR3aa: CASSEEGRGTEAFF
j_gene: TRBJ1-5; abundance: -; v_gene: TRBV18; d_gene: TRBD1; CDR3nt: TGTGCCAGCTCACCCCGGGACAGTGCCAATCAGCCCCAGCATTTT; CDR3aa: CASSPRDSANQPQHF
j_gene: TRBJ1-1; abundance: -; v_gene: TRBV11-2; d_gene: -; CDR3nt: TGTGCCAGCAGCGGAGAAGGGCAGGAGGGCGATACTGAAGCTTTCTTT; CDR3aa: CASSGEGQEGDTEAFF
j_gene: TRBJ1-4; abundance: -; v_gene: TRBV7-9; d_gene: TRBD1; CDR3nt: TGTGCCAGCACCCCGAAGGGACAGGGGCAAGAAAAACTGTTTTTT; CDR3aa: CASTPKGQGQEKLFF
j_gene: TRBJ2-7; abundance: -; v_gene: TRBV5-4; d_gene: TRBD1; CDR3nt: TGTGCCAGCAGCCCCCACCACGGGGACAGGGGAGACTACGAGCAGTACTTC; CDR3aa: CASSPHHGDRGDYEQYF
j_gene: TRBJ1-1; abundance: -; v_gene: TRBV19; d_gene: -; CDR3nt: TGTGCCAGTAGCCCCAAGAGGAGGTACGGGAACACTGAAGCTTTCTTT; CDR3aa: CASSPKRRYGNTEAFF
j_gene: TRBJ1-2; abundance: -; v_gene: TRBV10-3; d_gene: -; CDR3nt: TGTGCCATCAGTGACAGGGGTGGCTACACCTTC; CDR3aa: CAISDRGGYTF
j_gene: TRBJ2-7; abundance: -; v_gene: TRBV9; d_gene: -; CDR3nt: TGTGCCAGCAGCGTAGGGTCCAAAGAGACCTACGAGCAGTACTTC; CDR3aa: CASSVGSKETYEQYF
j_gene: TRBJ2-7; abundance: -; v_gene: TRBV4-3; d_gene: TRBD1; CDR3nt: TGCGCCAGCAGCGTACGACAGGGGGCCGCGACTGGTCCGGAGCAGTACTTC; CDR3aa: CASSVRQGAATGPEQYF
j_gene: TRBJ2-1; abundance: -; v_gene: TRBV28; d_gene: TRBD2; CDR3nt: TGTGCCAGCAGTTGCACCGGGACTAGCGGAACCTACAATGAGCAGTTCTTC; CDR3aa: CASSCTGTSGTYNEQFF
j_gene: TRBJ1-5; abundance: -; v_gene: TRBV5-8; d_gene: -; CDR3nt: TGTGCCAGCAGAGGGACATTCAATCAGCCCCAGCATTTT; CDR3aa: CASRGTFNQPQHF
j_gene: TRBJ2-7; abundance: -; v_gene: TRBV4-2; d_gene: TRBD2; CDR3nt: TGTGCCAGCAGCTCTCGCGACGGACTAGCGGGAGGGAACTACGAGCAGTACTTC; CDR3aa: CASSSRDGLAGGNYEQYF
j_gene: TRBJ1-2; abundance: -; v_gene: TRBV28; d_gene: -; CDR3nt: TGTGCCAGCAGTTTATGCGGTGGCAGGTTCTATGGATGTGGCTACACCTTC; CDR3aa: CASSLCGGRFYGCGYTF
j_gene: TRBJ2-7; abundance: -; v_gene: TRBV4-3; d_gene: TRBD1; CDR3nt: TGCGCCAGCAGCCAATCGGGACAGCCAACAGCCTACGAGCAGTACTTC; CDR3aa: CASSQSGQPTAYEQYF
j_gene: TRBJ1-5; abundance: -; v_gene: TRBV5-6; d_gene: -; CDR3nt: TGTGCCAGCAGCTTCGGTGGACAACGGGATCAGCCCCAGCATTTT; CDR3aa: CASSFGGQRDQPQHF
j_gene: TRBJ2-3; abundance: few; v_gene: TRBV10-1; d_gene: -; CDR3nt: TGCGCCAGCAGTAATTGGACTCTCTTCTTAACAGATACGCAGTATTTT; CDR3aa: CASSNWTLFLTDTQYF
j_gene: TRBJ2-1; abundance: -; v_gene: TRBV6-5; d_gene: TRBD1; CDR3nt: TGTGCCAGCAGTTTCCAGGACAGGGGCTACAATGAGCAGTTCTTC; CDR3aa: CASSFQDRGYNEQFF
j_gene: TRBJ2-1; abundance: few; v_gene: TRBV13; d_gene: -; CDR3nt: TGTGCCAGCAGCTTAGCATACTACCATCTCCCCAATGAGCAGTTCTTC; CDR3aa: CASSLAYYHLPNEQFF
j_gene: TRBJ2-7; abundance: -; v_gene: TRBV7-9; d_gene: TRBD2; CDR3nt: TGTGCCAGCAGCTTAGCCCCGGGACTACGCTCCTACGAGCAGTACTTC; CDR3aa: CASSLAPGLRSYEQYF
j_gene: TRBJ2-7; abundance: -; v_gene: TRBV11-2; d_gene: TRBD1; CDR3nt: TGTGCCAGCAGCTTAGGGGGCAAAGGACAGGGCTACGAGCAGTACTTC; CDR3aa: CASSLGGKGQGYEQYF
j_gene: TRBJ2-1; abundance: -; v_gene: TRBV27; d_gene: TRBD2; CDR3nt: TGTGCCAGCAGTCCCCTTTCCCCCTTTGCCGTACGACAGTCTACCACCTTAGCGGGAGGGCCGCTGTTCTTC; CDR3aa: CASSPLSPFAVRQSTTLAGGPLFF
j_gene: TRBJ2-7; abundance: -; v_gene: TRBV10-1; d_gene: -; CDR3nt: TGCGCCAGCGGGGGGTGGGTCGCCTACGAGCAGTACTTC; CDR3aa: CASGGWVAYEQYF
j_gene: TRBJ2-1; abundance: -; v_gene: TRBV7-2; d_gene: TRBD2; CDR3nt: TGTGCCAGCAGCTCCTGGACTAGCGGGAGTGCCCAAAACAATGAGCAGTTCTTC; CDR3aa: CASSSWTSGSAQNNEQFF
j_gene: TRBJ2-7; abundance: -; v_gene: TRBV7-3; d_gene: TRBD1; CDR3nt: TGTGCCAGCAGCCGCGCGCAGGGGGAGCCCAGCGAGCAGTACTTC; CDR3aa: CASSRAQGEPSEQYF
j_gene: TRBJ2-1; abundance: -; v_gene: TRBV27; d_gene: -; CDR3nt: TGTGCCACCTACTCCGACTCACACTACAATGAGCAGTTCTTC; CDR3aa: CATYSDSHYNEQFF
j_gene: TRBJ2-3; abundance: -; v_gene: TRBV7-9; d_gene: -; CDR3nt: TGTGCCAGCAGCTTACCGGAGGCGGGATACCACGATACGCAGTATTTT; CDR3aa: CASSLPEAGYHDTQYF
j_gene: TRBJ1-2; abundance: -; v_gene: TRBV19; d_gene: TRBD1; CDR3nt: TGTGCCAGTAGTGGGACAGGGAGAGAAGGCTACACCTTC; CDR3aa: CASSGTGREGYTF
j_gene: TRBJ1-5; abundance: -; v_gene: TRBV6-9; d_gene: -; CDR3nt: TGTGCCAGCAGTTATTTGGGGGGATTGGATCAGCCCCAGCATTTT; CDR3aa: CASSYLGGLDQPQHF
j_gene: TRBJ2-7; abundance: -; v_gene: TRBV23-1; d_gene: TRBD2; CDR3nt: TGCGCCAGCAGTCGGGGGGGAGGGAACTACGAGCAGTACTTC; CDR3aa: CASSRGGGNYEQYF